This TCR beta chain appears in the sequencing data of a study of cytomegalovirus exposure and HLA in healthy donors. Study-level information: Among 150 million to 200 million T cells, an earlier analysis found 117 million unique TCR beta sequences. HLA-typed donors were the source of around 85 million unique TCRs held in an early data release.

Researchers ran the PCR with 60 Vbeta and 13 Jbeta primers. The method was immunoSEQ multiplex PCR; TCRdb's version includes in-frame clones alone and lacks a portion of them. The sample yields about 160,000 clones, about 80% seen once. In regard to this clone: Its cognate antigen is unknown.

The CDR3 length is 15 residues. The V segment lost 5 bases and the J segment 5 bases; nucleotides outside the gene matches: 9. The germline V gene has CDR1 MNHEY and CDR2 SVGAGI. Study findings and constraints: Donor immune exposure was known only as CMV serostatus.

These donors counted as nominally healthy when sampled, but unrecorded immune exposures were likely. The TCR comes from a man aged 25-45 years in good health and CMV-seronegative. The chain has TRBV6-5 and TRBJ2-1, with TRBD1 matching 7 bases. Material for sequencing was PBMCs. The CDR3 DNA reads as TGTGCCAGCAGTAGACAGGGTGTGGGCCACAATGAGCAGTTCTTC. This sequence encodes CASSRQGVGHNEQFF.